Each of the 25 T cell receptor beta chains below was sequenced from the same sample in a study of T-cell reconstitution after alpha-beta-depleted transplantation in children. Construction of the TCRbeta library involved unique molecular identifiers. Each CDR3 protein is one row after TCRdb ran MiXCR on the PCR reads. The table shows hundreds of thousands of distinct CDR3 sequences, with around 9.5% occurring only once. Sequenced here: PBMCs from the stem cell graft donor, sampled from the stem cell graft. The receptors shown here come from a human donor who donated a stem cell graft to a child with acute lymphoblastic leukemia.

This clonotype was seen more than once but under ten times. The chain links TRBV3-1 to TRBJ1-4; D remains unclear. Looked up from germline, CDR1 is LGHDT and CDR2 is YNNKEL (reference sequence). Trimming shortened V by 3 bases and J by 0 bases, and 8 bases separated the two germline ends. The CDR3 consists of 15 residues. The CDR3, as DNA: TGTGCCAGCAGCCAGGGGTCTGCAACTAATGAAAAACTGTTTTTT. This translates into CASSQGSATNEKLFF. Based on the CDR3 plus reference TRBV3-1 and TRBJ1-4, the full variable domain is DTAVSQTPKYLVTQMGNDKSIKCEQNLGHDTMYWYKQDSKKFLKIMFSYNNKELIINETVPNRFSPKSPDKAHLNLHINSLELGDSAVYFCASSQGSATNEKLFFGSGTQLSVL.

This clonotype was seen repeatedly, ten times or more. As DNA, the CDR3 is TGCAGCGTTGGGGACAGAGGCGCCTATGGCTACACCTTC. It is translated as CSVGDRGAYGYTF. The genes are TRBV29-1 and TRBJ1-2; TRBD1 agrees at 7 bases. V trimming: 4 bases; J trimming: 4 bases; junction bases outside the gene matches: 6. Per the germline V gene, CDR1 is SQVTM and CDR2 is ANQGSEA. The CDR3 is made up of 13 amino acids.

A few counts support this clonotype. The genes are TRBV7-6 and TRBJ2-5, with a tentative D call TRBD2 (7 bases). With 7 bases removed from V and 5 bases from J, the gap between germline ends came to 14 bases. Germline assignment: CDR1 SGHVS and CDR2 FNYEAQ. The CDR3 has 13 amino acids. CDR3 nucleotide sequence: TGTGCCAGCATCAAGCGCGGGGGCGAGACCCAGTACTTC. The encoded protein is CASIKRGGETQYF. The whole variable domain, remainder taken from reference TRBV7-6 and TRBJ2-5, is GAGVSQSPRYKVTKRGQDVALRCDPISGHVSLYWYRQALGQGPEFLTYFNYEAQQDKSGLPNDRFSAERPEGSISTLTIQRTEQRDSAMYRCASIKRGGETQYFGPGTRLLVL.

The chain uses TRBV5-1 and TRBJ2-1, with 7 bases that match TRBD1. The germline CDR1 and CDR2 sequences are SGHRS and YFSETQ. V shed 4 bases and J 12 bases; nucleotides not matched to a gene: 10. This CDR3 is built from 13 residues. The CDR3 sequence: CASSVGEQGRQFF. DNA for the CDR3: TGCGCCAGCAGCGTGGGCGAACAGGGGAGGCAGTTCTTC.

V usage is TRBV18 and J usage is TRBJ2-7; unclear D gene. The germline V gene has CDR1 KGHSH and CDR2 LQKENI. The CDR3 runs to 17 residues. V was shortened by 1 base and J by 2 bases, with 18 bases between the two germline ends. The CDR3 here is CASSPQVEEHDTYEQYF. CDR3 in DNA: TGTGCCAGCTCACCACAGGTCGAGGAGCATGATACCTACGAGCAGTACTTC.

This clonotype was found many times. This rearrangement joins TRBV12-3 or TRBV12-4 to TRBJ2-3; 10 bases line up with TRBD1. The CDR3 is 15 residues long. Trimming cost V 6 bases and J 6 bases; bases outside gene matches: 9. CDR3 bases: TGTGCCAGCAGACCGGACAGGGGGAATTCGGATACGCAGTATTTT. Translating it yields CASRPDRGNSDTQYF.

In nucleotides, the CDR3 is TGTGCCAGCAGCTTAGGGCCGGGACTAGCGGATTACGAGCAGTACTTC. It encodes CASSLGPGLADYEQYF. This chain links TRBV11-2 with TRBJ2-7; 11 nucleotides line up with TRBD2. This CDR3 is 16 amino acids long. Germline loops: CDR1 SGHAT, CDR2 FQNNGV. J was trimmed by 4 bases and V by 1 base; bases with no gene match: 6.

This clonotype has ten or more counts. This chain uses TRBV7-2 with TRBJ2-7; TRBD2 might be the D (6 bases). Germline values: CDR1 SGHTA, CDR2 FQGNSA. CDR3 size: 13 residues. V gave up 5 bases and J gave up 6 bases, with 14 bases separating them. CDR3 sequence reads: CASSRDSVGEQYF. In DNA form, the CDR3 reads TGTGCCAGCAGCCGGGACTCTGTCGGCGAGCAGTACTTC.

This sequence joins TRBV7-6 and TRBJ2-7; 9 bases are a match to TRBD1. The J segment lost 3 bases and the V segment lost 2 bases, leaving 5 bases of the junction unmatched. The CDR3 totals 15 residues. Germline V lookup: CDR1 SGHVS, CDR2 FNYEAQ. The CDR3 protein is CASSLWTGVGYEQYF. CDR3 coding DNA: TGTGCCAGCAGCTTATGGACAGGGGTAGGCTACGAGCAGTACTTC.

The chain couples TRBV6-1 to TRBJ1-3; no clear D gene. CDR3 length: 13 residues. Germline CDR1 and CDR2: MNHNS and SASEGT. V was shortened by 7 bases and J by 4 bases, with 11 bases between the two germline ends. The CDR3 nucleotides are TGTGCCAGCACTCGGGCCTACGGAAACACCATATATTTT. It translates to CASTRAYGNTIYF.

This clonotype was counted many times. The J gene is TRBJ2-5, the V gene TRBV5-1; unclear D gene. The CDR3 runs to 14 residues. The V end lost 0 bases, the J end lost 5 bases, and 11 bases lay between the germline ends. CDR1 and CDR2 from the germline V gene are SGHRS and YFSETQ. The CDR3 is CASSLAETVETQYF. The CDR3 DNA follows: TGCGCCAGCAGCTTGGCGGAGACCGTCGAGACCCAGTACTTC. The whole variable domain, remainder taken from reference TRBV5-1 and TRBJ2-5, is KAGVTQTPRYLIKTRGQQVTLSCSPISGHRSVSWYQQTPGQGLQFLFEYFSETQRNKGNFPGRFSGRQFSNSRSEMNVSTLELGDSALYLCASSLAETVETQYFGPGTRLLVL.

Only a few counts were recorded for this clonotype. The chain employs TRBV12-3 or TRBV12-4 and TRBJ2-6, with D possibly being TRBD1 (6 bases). This CDR3 is 16 amino acids long. The V and J ends lost 7 bases and 0 bases respectively, with 13 bases between them. CDR3 bases: TGTGCCAGCACCAGAGGACAGCACTCTGGGGCCAACGTCCTGACTTTC. It is translated as CASTRGQHSGANVLTF.

This clonotype has ten or more counts. Germline is not matched at one junction end, which may reflect a read error. The chain has TRBV5-1 and TRBJ2-2; D may be TRBD1 or TRBD2 (6 bases each). The CDR3 is 15 amino acids. Germline CDR1 and CDR2: SGHRS and YFSETQ. CDR3 sequence (DNA): TGTGCCAGCAGTTTGGGGGGCGCGAACACCGGGGAGCTGTTTTTT. Translating it yields CASSLGGANTGELFF.

This rearrangement joins TRBV19 to TRBJ1-1, with D perhaps TRBD1 (5 bases). Between the trimmed V and J ends, which lost 2 bases and 7 bases, there was a span of 14 bases. The CDR3 runs to 14 residues. Germline V gene lookup returns CDR1 LNHDA and CDR2 SQIVND (reference sequence). CDR3 coding DNA: TGTGCCAGTAGTATATTAGGGGATTACGGTGAAGCTTTCTTT. Its translation: CASSILGDYGEAFF.

This clonotype turned up a few times. The rearrangement uses TRBV20-1 and TRBJ1-2; the match to TRBD1 covers 9 bases. The CDR3 is 15 amino acids. Per the germline V gene, CDR1 is DFQATT and CDR2 is SNEGSKA (reference sequence). J gave up 2 bases and V 7 bases, and 11 bases lay outside the gene matches. The CDR3 spells CSVKHSGQGNYGYTF. The CDR3 DNA follows: TGCAGTGTAAAGCACTCGGGACAGGGCAACTATGGCTACACCTTC.

This clonotype has at least ten counts. This chain uses TRBV7-9 with TRBJ2-1, with unresolved D. The V gene's germline CDR1 is SEHNR and CDR2 FQNEAQ (reference sequence). The germline V and J ends were trimmed by 5 bases and 7 bases, with 6 bases remaining between them. The CDR3 is 11 amino acids. The CDR3 region is CASSANNEQFF. The CDR3 DNA reads TGTGCCAGCAGCGCCAATAATGAGCAGTTCTTC.

Ten or more counts support this clonotype. The CDR3 loop is CASSPDRGAYNEQFF. CDR3 nucleotides: TGTGCCAGCAGTCCAGACAGGGGTGCCTACAATGAGCAGTTCTTC. This chain uses TRBV7-2 with TRBJ2-1; TRBD1 matches 8 bases. The J segment lost 2 bases and the V segment lost 6 bases, leaving 6 bases of the junction unmatched. CDR3 length: 15 residues. Looked up from germline, CDR1 is SGHTA and CDR2 is FQGNSA.

The table lists this clonotype with many counts. The chain carries TRBV5-4 and TRBJ1-1, with a weak D call TRBD1 (6 bases). Germline V gene lookup returns CDR1 SGHNT and CDR2 YYREEE (reference sequence). CDR3 length equals 14 residues. Trimming left V 7 bases short and J 1 base short, with 14 bases between. The CDR3: CASALGQPNTEAFF. The DNA for the CDR3 is TGTGCCAGCGCCTTAGGACAGCCGAACACTGAAGCTTTCTTT.

In its sample, this clonotype was seen many times. This sequence joins TRBV10-3 and TRBJ1-2; no definite D call. V was pared by 4 bases and J by 9 bases, with 12 bases between. Germline loops: CDR1 ENHRY, CDR2 SYGVKD. The CDR3 consists of 12 residues. In DNA form, the CDR3 reads TGTGCCATCAGTGGGCAGAAAAGTCGCTACACCTTC. It codes for CAISGQKSRYTF.

The chain recombines TRBV11-2 with TRBJ2-7, with D hard to call. The germline V gene encodes CDR1 SGHAT and CDR2 FQNNGV. The CDR3 covers 14 residues. Trimming removed 3 bases at V and 0 bases at J, with 9 bases between. The CDR3 DNA reads TGTGCCAGCAGCTTCGCTCAGACCTCCTACGAGCAGTACTTC. This encodes CASSFAQTSYEQYF. Filled out from reference TRBV11-2 and TRBJ2-7, the complete variable domain reads EAGVAQSPRYKIIEKRQSVAFWCNPISGHATLYWYQQILGQGPKLLIQFQNNGVVDDSQLPKDRFSAERLKGVDSTLKIQPAKLEDSAVYLCASSFAQTSYEQYFGPGTRLTVT.

This clonotype was seen only a few times. The CDR3 loop reads CASCPAGYIEAEAFF. CDR3 bases: TGTGCCAGTTGTCCGGCGGGGTACATAGAGGCTGAAGCTTTCTTT. This sequence joins TRBV7-2 and TRBJ1-1; no clear D. V lost 9 bases and J 6 bases, leaving 23 bases between the germline ends. The germline V gene has CDR1 SGHTA and CDR2 FQGNSA. This CDR3 is built from 15 residues.

In this sample, this clonotype turned up many times. This chain joins TRBV5-1 and TRBJ1-1, with 8 bases aligning to TRBD1. The J segment lost 0 bases and the V segment lost 1 base, leaving 5 bases of the junction unmatched. CDR1 and CDR2 from the germline V gene are SGHRS and YFSETQ. The CDR3 extends over 16 amino acids. CDR3: CASSLQGAIMNTEAFF. CDR3 in DNA: TGCGCCAGCAGCTTGCAGGGGGCAATAATGAACACTGAAGCTTTCTTT.

The table lists this clonotype with many counts. The V and J genes are TRBV6-5 and TRBJ1-4; the D is unclear. This CDR3 has 13 residues. CDR1 is MNHEY, CDR2 SVGAGI, per germline. V was pared by 6 bases and J by 5 bases, with 10 bases between. CDR3 bases: TGTGCCAGCAGACCCGGCTCAAATGAAAAACTGTTTTTT. It encodes CASRPGSNEKLFF.

The chain couples TRBV5-1 to TRBJ2-5; 9 positions agree with TRBD2. Germline CDR1 SGHRS, CDR2 YFSETQ. V lost 0 bases, J lost 4 bases, and 7 bases stayed unmatched. The CDR3 length is 16 residues. The CDR3 DNA sequence: TGCGCCAGCAGCTTGGGCGGGACTAGCAGGAGAGAGACCCAGTACTTC. Translating gives CASSLGGTSRRETQYF.

V usage is TRBV12-3 or TRBV12-4 and J usage is TRBJ1-4; D gene unclear. V shed 2 bases and J shed 5 bases, with 9 bases lying between them. The CDR3 is 14 residues long. Here the CDR3 reads CASSLLTENEKLFF. The CDR3 region has the DNA TGTGCCAGCAGTTTACTAACAGAGAATGAAAAACTGTTTTTT.